This record looks at one T cell receptor beta chain sequence and its context. Its antigen is as yet unknown. This sample was included in a study of shared clonotypes between healthy human individuals. The authors sequenced unsorted PBMC DNA on ten immunoSEQ deep assay plates. Some clones are missing from TCRdb's copy, which holds only in-frame ones; the method was immunoSEQ multiplex PCR. The sample holds 450,000 to 600,000 clones, around 79% seen once. Study-wide results and caveats: The researchers took only blood, and tissue repertoires probably look different.

Sample: PBMCs. This receptor was taken from a woman aged 40 to 55 in good health. Some clones in this sample may be carry-over from other donors' samples.

The CDR3 sequence is CASSNTEAFF. The CDR3 nucleotides read TGTGCCAGTAGCAACACTGAAGCTTTCTTT. The chain has TRBV19 and TRBJ1-1, with D unclear. V lost 6 bases and J lost 2, with 1 base in between. Germline CDR1 and CDR2: LNHDA and SQIVND (reference sequence). This CDR3 spans 10 amino acids.